Below are 5 T cell receptor beta chains sequenced from a single sample in a study of cytomegalovirus exposure and HLA in healthy donors. 60 Vbeta and 13 Jbeta primers were used in PCR. Profiling relied on immunoSEQ multiplex PCR, and the TCRdb table lists in-frame clones only, not all of them. The sample includes roughly 120,000 clones, approximately 74% seen only once; the top ten take 4% to 4.5%. The sequenced sample was PBMCs. The receptors here all came from a woman aged 40 to 50 in good health and CMV-seropositive.

The CDR3 DNA reads as TGTGCCAGCTCCCCGGCTCAGAACTACGAGCAGTACTTC. Its translation: CASSPAQNYEQYF. This chain connects TRBV18 to TRBJ2-5; unclear D gene. The J call may be faulty, since TRBJ2-7 better matches the DNA end. The CDR3 has 13 amino acids. From germline, CDR1 is KGHSH and CDR2 LQKENI.

The chain has TRBV30 and TRBJ1-1, with D maybe TRBD1 (6 bases). The CDR3 sequence is 13 residues long. Germline CDR1 is GTSNPN and CDR2 is SVGIG (reference sequence). The ends were cut back, 2 bases at V and 11 bases at J, with 18 bases in the middle. Written as DNA, the CDR3 is TGTGCCTGGAGTATTACAGGGAATCAGTATGCTTTCTTT. Translation: CAWSITGNQYAFF.

In its sample, this clone was seen once. V is TRBV6-5 and J is TRBJ2-5, with 8 bases identical to TRBD1. The CDR3 consists of 13 residues. The ends lost 5 bases at V and 10 bases at J; junction bases unmatched: 9. Per the germline V gene, CDR1 is MNHEY and CDR2 is SVGAGI. The CDR3 sequence is CASSPAAQGGQYF. In nucleotides, the CDR3 is TGTGCCAGCAGTCCTGCAGCACAGGGGGGCCAGTACTTC.

The sample holds a few counts of this clone. This chain uses TRBV5-1 with TRBJ1-2; TRBD1 agrees at 7 bases. Germline-derived CDR1 and CDR2 are SGHRS and YFSETQ. V gave up 3 bases and J gave up 0 bases; unmatched junction bases: 8. CDR3 length: 16 residues. CDR3 residues: CASSSGDSHPNYGYTF. CDR3 DNA sequence: TGCGCCAGCAGCTCAGGGGACAGCCACCCTAACTATGGCTACACCTTC.

The chain links TRBV7-9 to TRBJ1-5; 7 bases are shared with TRBD1. This CDR3 spans 19 amino acids. Germline values: CDR1 SEHNR, CDR2 FQNEAQ (reference sequence). The junction had 12 bases not matched to a gene; V was cut back by 1 base and J by 0 bases. CDR3 in DNA: TGTGCCAGCAGCTTAGAGGGGAACAGGGGCGGATATAGCAATCAGCCCCAGCATTTT. Residues: CASSLEGNRGGYSNQPQHF.